The next 7 T cell receptor beta chains were all read from a single sample in a study of human T cells and chemical hapten exposure. In TCRdb, the RACE reads were re-called with MiXCR into one record per CDR3 protein. The data show some 84,000 distinct CDR3 sequences, approximately 9% seen once. Noted time point: pre-sensitization, week 0. Specified treatment: therapeutic diphenylcyclopropenone sensitization with weekly scalp DPC. Sample: whole blood, taken in connection with sensitization to the hapten diphenylcyclopropenone (DPC). The source of these receptors is a man aged 35 to 55 with alopecia areata. Some clones in this sample may be carry-over from other donors' samples.

This clonotype was found a few times. The chain employs TRBV5-1 and TRBJ1-4; 7 bases fit TRBD1. There are 16 residues in the CDR3. Germline CDR1 SGHRS, CDR2 YFSETQ. V was pared by 3 bases and J by 0 bases, with 5 bases of the junction left unmatched. CDR3 residues: CASSWGQLATNEKLFF. Here the CDR3 DNA reads TGCGCCAGCAGCTGGGGACAGCTTGCAACTAATGAAAAACTGTTTTTT.

The chain uses TRBV28 and TRBJ2-7; 7 bases match TRBD2. Germline assignment: CDR1 MDHEN and CDR2 SYDVKM. V gave up 4 bases and J gave up 6 bases; unmatched junction bases: 9. There are 14 residues in the CDR3. Here the CDR3 DNA reads TGTGCCAGCAGTTCCCCTGCGGGAGTTGTCGAGCAGTACTTC. Its translation is CASSSPAGVVEQYF.

Many counts were recorded for this clonotype. J is TRBJ2-1 and V is TRBV20-1, with 7 bases lining up with TRBD2. Germline V gene data show CDR1 as DFQATT and CDR2 as SNEGSKA (reference sequence). V gave up 2 bases and J gave up 8 bases; unmatched junction bases: 21. This CDR3 contains 18 residues. CDR3 nucleotide sequence: TGCAGTGCTAGATGGCGCGGGTCTAGCGGAAGACGGGGGGATGAGCAGTTCTTC. It codes for CSARWRGSSGRRGDEQFF.

This clonotype has a handful of counts. The rearrangement links TRBV7-6 to TRBJ2-3, with 8 bases aligning to TRBD2. Looked up from germline, CDR1 is SGHVS and CDR2 is FNYEAQ. This CDR3 comprises 17 residues. Trimming removed 0 bases from V and 0 bases from J; junction bases left unmatched: 5. In nucleotides, the CDR3 is TGTGCCAGCAGCTTAGCGTTAGCGGGGACTAGCACAGATACGCAGTATTTT. It yields the protein CASSLALAGTSTDTQYF.

This clonotype showed up many times. The V and J genes are TRBV7-2 and TRBJ2-7; a possible D gene is TRBD2 (5 bases). V lost 4 bases and J lost 0, with 13 bases in between. Germline assignment: CDR1 SGHTA and CDR2 FQGNSA. The CDR3 is made up of 15 amino acids. CDR3 protein: CASSSRAGGSYEQYF. As DNA, the CDR3 is TGTGCCAGCAGCTCGAGGGCGGGCGGCTCCTACGAGCAGTACTTC.

V is TRBV7-2 and J is TRBJ2-5; 8 nucleotides match TRBD2. V gave up 1 base and J gave up 3 bases; unmatched junction bases: 7. The CDR3 loop spans 16 amino acids. Germline CDR1 reads SGHTA; CDR2 reads FQGNSA. CDR3 amino acids: CASSLVFWRGEETQYF. The CDR3 nucleotides read TGTGCCAGCAGCTTAGTTTTTTGGCGGGGGGAAGAGACCCAGTACTTC. The variable domain in full, completed from reference TRBV7-2 and TRBJ2-5, reads GAGVSQSPSNKVTEKGKDVELRCDPISGHTALYWYRQSLGQGLEFLIYFQGNSAPDKSGLPSDRFSAERTGGSVSTLTIQRTQQEDSAVYLCASSLVFWRGEETQYFGPGTRLLVL.

This clonotype was seen only a few times. The chain joins TRBV28 to TRBJ1-1, with D maybe TRBD1 (6 bases). V lost 5 bases and J 0 bases, leaving 16 bases between the germline ends. CDR3 size: 16 residues. From germline, CDR1 is MDHEN and CDR2 SYDVKM. The CDR3 loop reads CASSPPTGIMNTEAFF. The CDR3 DNA is TGTGCCAGCAGTCCTCCCACAGGGATCATGAACACTGAAGCTTTCTTT. Looking up the rest from reference TRBV28 and TRBJ1-1 gives the full variable domain: DVKVTQSSRYLVKRTGEKVFLECVQDMDHENMFWYRQDPGLGLRLIYFSYDVKMKEKGDIPEGYSVSREKKERFSLILESASTNQTSMYLCASSPPTGIMNTEAFFGQGTRLTVV.